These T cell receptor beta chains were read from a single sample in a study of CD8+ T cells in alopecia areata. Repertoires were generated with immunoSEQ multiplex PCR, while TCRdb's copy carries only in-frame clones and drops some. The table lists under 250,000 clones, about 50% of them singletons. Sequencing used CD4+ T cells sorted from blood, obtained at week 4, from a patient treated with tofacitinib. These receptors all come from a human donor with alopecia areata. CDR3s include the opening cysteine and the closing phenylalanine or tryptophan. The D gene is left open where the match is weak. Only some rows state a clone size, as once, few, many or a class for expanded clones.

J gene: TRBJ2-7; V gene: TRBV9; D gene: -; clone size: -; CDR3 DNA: TGTGCCAGCAGTCAAGGACACTCCTACGAGCAGTACTTC; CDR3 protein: CASSQGHSYEQYF
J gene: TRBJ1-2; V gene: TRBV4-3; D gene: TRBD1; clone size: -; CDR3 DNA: TGCGCCAGCAGCCAAGACTCGGGACAGACTAACTATGGCTACACCTTC; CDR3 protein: CASSQDSGQTNYGYTF
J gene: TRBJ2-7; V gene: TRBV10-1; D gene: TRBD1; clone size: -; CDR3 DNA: TGCGCCAGCAGTGACGGGCCGGGACAGGTAAACGAGCAGTACTTC; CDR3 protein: CASSDGPGQVNEQYF
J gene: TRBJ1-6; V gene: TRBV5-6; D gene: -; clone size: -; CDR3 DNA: TGTGCCAGCAGCGCCGGGGGGACATTGTATAATTCACCCCTCCACTTT; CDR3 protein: CASSAGGTLYNSPLHF
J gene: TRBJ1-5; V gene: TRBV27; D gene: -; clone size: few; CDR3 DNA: TGTGCCAGCAGTTCCATCTCCGGGCCCCCTAATTTT; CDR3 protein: CASSSISGPPNF
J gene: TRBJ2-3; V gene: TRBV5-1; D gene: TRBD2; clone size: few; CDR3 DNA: TGCGCCAGCAGCTTTCAAGCGGGGGGATCAGATACGCAGTATTTT; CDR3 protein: CASSFQAGGSDTQYF
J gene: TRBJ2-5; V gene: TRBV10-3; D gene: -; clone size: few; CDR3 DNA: TGTGCCATCAGTGAGTCGACAGGAAAAGAGACCCAGTACTTC; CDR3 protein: CAISESTGKETQYF
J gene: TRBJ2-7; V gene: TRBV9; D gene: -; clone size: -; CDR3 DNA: TGTGCCAGCAGCCCCGGGACGGTAACCTACGAGCAGTACTTC; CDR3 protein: CASSPGTVTYEQYF
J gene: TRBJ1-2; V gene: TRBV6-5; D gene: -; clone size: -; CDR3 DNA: TGTGCCAGCAGTCCCGACACGGGAGATAACTATGGCTACACCTTC; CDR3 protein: CASSPDTGDNYGYTF
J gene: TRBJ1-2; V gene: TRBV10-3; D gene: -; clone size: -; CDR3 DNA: TGTGCCATCAGTGAGCGGGACTATGGCTACACCTTC; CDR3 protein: CAISERDYGYTF
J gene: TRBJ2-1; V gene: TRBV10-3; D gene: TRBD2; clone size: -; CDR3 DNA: TGTGCCACCGCTAGCGGGATTAACAATGAGCAGTTCTTC; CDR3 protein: CATASGINNEQFF
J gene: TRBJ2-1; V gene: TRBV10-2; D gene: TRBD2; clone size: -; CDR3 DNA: TGCGCCAGCGGGGGGGGAGTGGCGGCCAATGAGCAGTTCTTC; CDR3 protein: CASGGGVAANEQFF
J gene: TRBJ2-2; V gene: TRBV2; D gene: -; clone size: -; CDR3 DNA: TGTGCCAGCAGTGTTTTGGGGACGAACACCGGGGAGCTGTTTTTT; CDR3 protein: CASSVLGTNTGELFF
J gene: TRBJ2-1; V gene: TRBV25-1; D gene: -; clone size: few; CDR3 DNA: TGTGCCAGCAGTCCTCCTATGGGTGAGCAGTTCTTC; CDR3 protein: CASSPPMGEQFF
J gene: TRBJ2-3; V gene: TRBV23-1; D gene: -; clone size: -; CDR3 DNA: TGCGCCAGCAGTCGGAGGGGGAGCACAGATACGCAGTATTTT; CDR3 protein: CASSRRGSTDTQYF
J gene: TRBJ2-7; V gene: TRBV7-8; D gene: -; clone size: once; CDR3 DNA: TGTGCCAGCAGCTTAGCCTCGGGGGAGAACTACGAGCAGTACTTC; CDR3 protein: CASSLASGENYEQYF
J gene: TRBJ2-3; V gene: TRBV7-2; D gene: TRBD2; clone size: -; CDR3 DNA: TGTGCCAGCAGCTTAACAGGGACTAGCGGGGGGAGCACAGATACGCAGTATTTT; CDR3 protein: CASSLTGTSGGSTDTQYF
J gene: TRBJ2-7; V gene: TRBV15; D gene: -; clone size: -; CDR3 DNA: TGTGCCACCAGCCCGAATATTTACGAGCAGTACTTC; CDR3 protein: CATSPNIYEQYF
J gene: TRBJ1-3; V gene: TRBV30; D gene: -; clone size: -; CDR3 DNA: TGTGCCTGGAAGGACAGAAACACCATATATTTT; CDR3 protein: CAWKDRNTIYF
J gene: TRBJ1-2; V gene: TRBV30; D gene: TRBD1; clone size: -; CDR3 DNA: TGTGCCTGGAGTAAGGGACAGGGGACGTCGTCTGGCTACACCTTC; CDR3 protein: CAWSKGQGTSSGYTF
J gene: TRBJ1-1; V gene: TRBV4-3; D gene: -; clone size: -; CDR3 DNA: TGCGCCAGCAGCCAAGATATGGGGGACACTGAAGCTTTCTTT; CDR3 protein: CASSQDMGDTEAFF
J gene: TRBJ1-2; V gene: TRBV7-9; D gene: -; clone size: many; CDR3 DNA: TGTGCCAGCAGCCCGCCCTTGGGGGAGTACACCTTC; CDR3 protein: CASSPPLGEYTF
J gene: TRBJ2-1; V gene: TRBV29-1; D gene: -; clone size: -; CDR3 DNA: TGCAGCGTTGGGGGGGTTCTCAACAATGAGCAGTTCTTC; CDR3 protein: CSVGGVLNNEQFF
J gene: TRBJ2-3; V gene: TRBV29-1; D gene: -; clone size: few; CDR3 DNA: TGCAGCGTTGTCTTTGTTCGGGGCACAGATACGCAGTATTTT; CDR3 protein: CSVVFVRGTDTQYF
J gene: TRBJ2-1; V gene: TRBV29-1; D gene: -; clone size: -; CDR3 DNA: TGCAGCGTTGAAGAACCCAGGGTTCGGAGCTCCTACAATGAGCAGTTCTTC; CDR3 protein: CSVEEPRVRSSYNEQFF
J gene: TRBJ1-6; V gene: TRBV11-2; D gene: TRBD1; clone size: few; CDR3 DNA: TGTGCCAGCAGCTTAGATGACAGGGTTAATTCACCCCTCCACTTT; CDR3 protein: CASSLDDRVNSPLHF
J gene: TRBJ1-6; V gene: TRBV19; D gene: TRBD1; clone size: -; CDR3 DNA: TGTGCCAGTAGTCGGGACAGCGACTCTTCCTCAAATTCACCCCTCCACTTT; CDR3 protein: CASSRDSDSSSNSPLHF
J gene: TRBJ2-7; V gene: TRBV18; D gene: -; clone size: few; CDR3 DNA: TGTGCCAGCTCACCTCTCGCAGGGGAAGGATTCGAGCAGTACTTC; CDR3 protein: CASSPLAGEGFEQYF
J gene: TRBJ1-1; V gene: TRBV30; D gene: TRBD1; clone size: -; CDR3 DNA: TGTGCCTGGAGTTTGGACAGGGATGGAGAGGCTTTCTTT; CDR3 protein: CAWSLDRDGEAFF
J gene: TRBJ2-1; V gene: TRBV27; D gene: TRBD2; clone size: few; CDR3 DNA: TGTGCCAGCAGTTCTCGACTAGCGGGGGGCCGGGAGCAGTTCTTC; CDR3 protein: CASSSRLAGGREQFF
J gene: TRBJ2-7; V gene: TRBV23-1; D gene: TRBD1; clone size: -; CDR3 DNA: TGCGCCAGCAGCCTAATTGGAGACAGGGGGCAAGAAAGAGTACACGAGCAGTACTTC; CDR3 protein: CASSLIGDRGQERVHEQYF
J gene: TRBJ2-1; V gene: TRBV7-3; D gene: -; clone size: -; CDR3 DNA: TGTGCCAGCAGCTTGAACGATGAGCAGTTCTTC; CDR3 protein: CASSLNDEQFF
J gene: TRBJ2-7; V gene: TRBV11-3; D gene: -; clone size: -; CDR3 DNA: TGTGCCAGCAGCAAAGGGTCGCAGGGGTTAAACTACGAGCAGTACTTC; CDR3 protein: CASSKGSQGLNYEQYF
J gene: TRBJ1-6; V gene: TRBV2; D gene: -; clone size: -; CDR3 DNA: TGTGCCAGCAGGGGCACAGATTCACCCCTCCACTTT; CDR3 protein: CASRGTDSPLHF
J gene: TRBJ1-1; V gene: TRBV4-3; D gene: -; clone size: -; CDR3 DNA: TGCGCCAGCAGCCAAGAGGGGGGGCTTGAAGCTTTCTTT; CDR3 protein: CASSQEGGLEAFF
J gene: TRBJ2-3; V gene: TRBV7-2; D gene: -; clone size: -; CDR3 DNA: TGTGCCAGCAGCGGAATAAACTCAGATACGCAGTATTTT; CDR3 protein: CASSGINSDTQYF
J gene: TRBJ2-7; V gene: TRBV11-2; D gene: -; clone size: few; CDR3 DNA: TGTGCCAGCAGCTCCGACAGGATTAGCGGCTACGAGCAGTACTTC; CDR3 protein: CASSSDRISGYEQYF
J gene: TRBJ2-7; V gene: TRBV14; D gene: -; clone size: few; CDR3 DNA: TGTGCCAGCAGCCGCCTTAACGTGGGCGAGCAGTACTTC; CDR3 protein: CASSRLNVGEQYF
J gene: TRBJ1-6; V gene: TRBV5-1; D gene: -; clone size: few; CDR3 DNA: TGCGCCAGCAGCGACAGGACGGGGAAGGGATCACCCCTCCACTTT; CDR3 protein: CASSDRTGKGSPLHF
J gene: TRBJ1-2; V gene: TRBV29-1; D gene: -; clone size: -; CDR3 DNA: TGCAGTATTTCCGGGACGGGTAACACCTTT; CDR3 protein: CSISGTGNTF
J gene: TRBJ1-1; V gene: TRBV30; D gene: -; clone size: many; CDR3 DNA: TGTGCCTGGAGTGGAGGGAGGGTGAGGACTGAAGCTTTCTTT; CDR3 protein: CAWSGGRVRTEAFF
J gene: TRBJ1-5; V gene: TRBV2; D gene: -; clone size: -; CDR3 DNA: TGTGCCAGCAGTGAAAGGGGCTGGAGCCAGCCCCAGCATTTT; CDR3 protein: CASSERGWSQPQHF
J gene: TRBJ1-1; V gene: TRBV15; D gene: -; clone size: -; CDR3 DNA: TGTGCCACCAGCAGAGAAAGGGGGGTGGGCACTGAAGCTTTCTTT; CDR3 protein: CATSRERGVGTEAFF
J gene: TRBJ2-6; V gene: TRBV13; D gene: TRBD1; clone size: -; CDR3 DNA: TGTGCCAGCAGCCAAAACAGGGGGCGCCTCCCTGGGGCCAACGTCCTGACTTTC; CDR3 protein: CASSQNRGRLPGANVLTF
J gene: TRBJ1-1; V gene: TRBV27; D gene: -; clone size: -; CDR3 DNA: TGTGCCAGCAGTTTAAGGGGAGGGGGACCTGGCGCTGAAGCTTTCTTT; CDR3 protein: CASSLRGGGPGAEAFF
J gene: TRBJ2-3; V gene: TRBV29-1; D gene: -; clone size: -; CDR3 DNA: TGCAGCGTGGCAAAGCTTCGCACAGATACGCAGTATTTT; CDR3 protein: CSVAKLRTDTQYF
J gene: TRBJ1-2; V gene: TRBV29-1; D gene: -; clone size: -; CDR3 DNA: TGCAGCGTTGATCACTATGGCTACACCTTC; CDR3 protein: CSVDHYGYTF
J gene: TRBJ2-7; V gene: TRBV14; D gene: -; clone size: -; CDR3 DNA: TGTGCCAGCAGCCAAGTACGACAGACCGAGCAGTACTTC; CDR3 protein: CASSQVRQTEQYF
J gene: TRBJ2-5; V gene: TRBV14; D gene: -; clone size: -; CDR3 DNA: TGTGCCAGCAGCCCAGGGGCCGGGGAGACCCAGTACTTC; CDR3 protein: CASSPGAGETQYF
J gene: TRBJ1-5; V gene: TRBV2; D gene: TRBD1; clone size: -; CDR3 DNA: TGTGCCAGCAGCCGCGACAGGGTACATCAGCCCCAGCATTTT; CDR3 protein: CASSRDRVHQPQHF
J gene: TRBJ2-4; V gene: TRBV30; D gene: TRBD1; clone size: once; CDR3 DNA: TGTGCCTGGAGCGGGACAGGGGGAGGAAACATTCAGTACTTC; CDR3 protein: CAWSGTGGGNIQYF
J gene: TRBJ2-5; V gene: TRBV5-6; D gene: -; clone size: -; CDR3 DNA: TGTGCCAGCAGCTTGAGCGAGACCCAGTACTTC; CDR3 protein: CASSLSETQYF
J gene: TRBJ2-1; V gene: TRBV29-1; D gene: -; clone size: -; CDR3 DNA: TGCAGCTTCGCAGTGGGGAGATTGGGTGAGCAGTTCTTC; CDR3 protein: CSFAVGRLGEQFF
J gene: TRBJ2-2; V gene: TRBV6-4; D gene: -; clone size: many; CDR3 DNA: TGTGCCAGCAGTGAAAGGGCGGGATCCACCGGGGAGCTGTTTTTT; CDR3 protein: CASSERAGSTGELFF
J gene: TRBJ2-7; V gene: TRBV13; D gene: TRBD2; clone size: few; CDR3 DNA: TGTGCCAGCAGCCTTAGCGGGGGACCCTACGAGCAGTACTTC; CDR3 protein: CASSLSGGPYEQYF